This T cell receptor (beta chain) was obtained from a study of T cells in Graves' hyperthyroidism and ophthalmopathy. Study background: Upon initial diagnosis and before any treatment, peripheral blood was collected. Study-level points and caveats: The model forecast ophthalmopathy, anticipating it by a median approximately 6 months before onset.

V lost 6 bases to trimming and J lost 6 bases; unmatched junction nucleotides: 5. The V gene's germline CDR1 is MDHEN and CDR2 SYDVKM. This CDR3 has 13 residues. PBMCs were collected from a roughly 9.7 ml volume of fresh peripheral blood. This clonotype was observed many times. The target antigen is unknown. Amplified TCR beta CDR3 regions came from RNA transcripts. Initially, a first-round RT-PCR of the TCR CDR3 employed the HTBI primer set. TCRdb re-called the multiplex PCR reads with MiXCR, one entry per CDR3 protein. Of more than 300,000 distinct CDR3 sequences detected, more than 12% appear once; the ten largest clones hold around 20%.

This chain connects TRBV28 to TRBJ1-5; 7 bases are shared with TRBD1. The sequenced material came from blood. The sequence derives from a young woman with Graves' ophthalmopathy. The CDR3: CASRPDRVQPQHF. The CDR3 nucleotides are TGTGCCAGCAGACCCGACAGGGTTCAGCCCCAGCATTTT.